These 20 T cell receptor beta chains share one sample of origin, sequenced in a study of memory CD4+ T cells and cytomegalovirus serostatus. Single viable CD3+CD4+CD8-CD45RO+ cells were sorted as the memory CD4+ T cells. Assay used: immunoSEQ multiplex PCR; TCRdb lists only in-frame clones, some missing. The sample yields about 73,000 clones, about 78% seen once. The sample taken for sequencing was memory CD4+ T cells from blood. Receptors originate from an adult in good health and CMV-seropositive.

This CDR3 is CASSSGTEAFF. CDR3 sequence (DNA): TGTGCCAGTAGTAGCGGAACTGAAGCTTTCTTT. The J gene is TRBJ1-1, the V gene TRBV19; D remains ambiguous. Germline-derived CDR1 and CDR2 are LNHDA and SQIVND (reference sequence). CDR3 length equals 11 residues. Trimming shortened V by 4 bases and J by 5 bases, and 5 bases separated the two germline ends. The variable domain in full, with the rest retrieved from reference TRBV19 and TRBJ1-1, is DGGITQSPKYLFRKEGQNVTLSCEQNLNHDAMYWYRQDPGQGLRLIYYSQIVNDFQKGDIAEGYSVSREKKESFPLTVTSAQKNPTAFYLCASSSGTEAFFGQGTRLTVV.

The V and J genes are TRBV6-1 and TRBJ2-2; D gene uncertain. Germline CDR1 and CDR2: MNHNS and SASEGT. This CDR3 has 14 residues. The V end lost 4 bases, the J end lost 3 bases, and 9 bases lay between the germline ends. DNA for the CDR3: TGTGCCAGCAGTGCCCTCCGGGACACCGGGGAGCTGTTTTTT. Protein: CASSALRDTGELFF.

V and J are TRBV10-2 and TRBJ1-1; D gene unclear. CDR1 and CDR2 from the germline V gene are WSHSY and SAAADI. The CDR3 totals 13 residues. Trimming shortened V by 2 bases and J by 1 base, and 5 bases separated the two germline ends. CDR3 protein: CASSEGTNTEAFF. The DNA for the CDR3 is TGCGCCAGCAGTGAGGGTACGAACACTGAAGCTTTCTTT.

This clone was seen once. The rearrangement links TRBV4-2 to TRBJ2-1; TRBD1 is a possible D gene (5 bases). Trimming pared 1 base from V and 0 bases from J, leaving 7 bases between. Per the germline V gene, CDR1 is LGHNA and CDR2 is YNFKEQ. The CDR3 is made up of 15 amino acids. The CDR3 DNA is TGTGCCAGCAGCCAAGGACAGAGCTCCTACAATGAGCAGTTCTTC. Encoded protein: CASSQGQSSYNEQFF.

The rearrangement links TRBV9 to TRBJ2-3, with a weak D call TRBD2 (6 bases). Germline V gene data show CDR1 as SGDLS and CDR2 as YYNGEE. CDR3 size: 15 residues. V shed 0 bases and J shed 5 bases, with 13 bases lying between them. CDR3 amino acids: CASSVAVGGQDTQYF. The CDR3 region has the DNA TGTGCCAGCAGCGTAGCTGTGGGAGGTCAAGATACGCAGTATTTT.

V gene TRBV18 combines with J gene TRBJ1-1, with TRBD1 as a possible D gene (6 bases). Germline CDR1 is KGHSH and CDR2 is LQKENI. Between the trimmed V and J ends, which lost 4 bases and 4 bases, there was a span of 19 bases. The CDR3 loop spans 16 amino acids. This CDR3 reads CASSRIPQGRSTEAFF. CDR3 nucleotides: TGTGCCAGCTCACGTATACCACAGGGCCGGTCCACTGAAGCTTTCTTT.

The chain carries TRBV7-9 and TRBJ2-3; possibly TRBD1 for D (5 bases). The ends were cut back, 5 bases at V and 2 bases at J, with 11 bases in the middle. In germline, CDR1 is SEHNR, CDR2 FQNEAQ (reference sequence). The CDR3 has 14 residues. The CDR3 loop reads CASSLRQITDTQYF. The CDR3 bases are TGTGCCAGCAGCCTTAGACAGATCACAGATACGCAGTATTTT.

The rearrangement uses TRBV5-1 and TRBJ2-6; D unresolved. The CDR3 contains 16 residues. Germline V gene lookup returns CDR1 SGHRS and CDR2 YFSETQ. V gave up 3 bases and J gave up 0 bases, with 10 bases separating them. CDR3 region: CASSWTYGSGANVLTF. The CDR3 nucleotides are TGCGCCAGCAGCTGGACCTACGGCTCTGGGGCCAACGTCCTGACTTTC.

This clone was counted at least ten times. The gene calls are TRBV4-1 and TRBJ2-2; D not resolved. CDR1 and CDR2 from the germline V gene are MGHRA and YSYEKL. The V end lost 1 base, the J end lost 2 bases, and 14 bases lay between the germline ends. The CDR3 totals 17 residues. Here the CDR3 DNA reads TGCGCCAGCAGCCAAGTCGATATCATGGTCAACACCGGGGAGCTGTTTTTT. Translating gives CASSQVDIMVNTGELFF.

This clone showed up just once. This rearrangement joins TRBV2 to TRBJ2-2; 8 nucleotides match TRBD1. Germline V gene lookup returns CDR1 SNHLY and CDR2 FYNNEI. The trim removed 6 bases at V and 5 bases at J, leaving 8 bases unmatched. This CDR3 region has 15 residues. CDR3 sequence: CASRRQGAGTGELFF. Written as DNA, the CDR3 is TGTGCCAGCAGGAGGCAGGGGGCAGGTACCGGGGAGCTGTTTTTT.

The chain employs TRBV28 and TRBJ1-2, with D hard to call. The length of the CDR3 is 16 residues. Between the trimmed V and J ends, which lost 2 bases and 1 base, there was a span of 14 bases. Germline assignment: CDR1 MDHEN and CDR2 SYDVKM. CDR3 DNA sequence: TGTGCCAGCAGTTTAAAGTACTCGGTCCTTAACTATGGCTACACCTTC. It encodes CASSLKYSVLNYGYTF.

V is TRBV20-1 and J is TRBJ1-2; 8 bases fit TRBD1. Losses at the gene ends were 6 bases for V and 8 bases for J; bases not matched to a gene: 5. In germline, CDR1 is DFQATT, CDR2 SNEGSKA (reference sequence). This CDR3 contains 11 residues. The CDR3 DNA follows: TGCAGTGCCCGACAGGGGTACGGCTACACCTTC. Its protein is CSARQGYGYTF.

As DNA, the CDR3 is TGTGCCAGTGCGACAGGTAGGCGCACTGAAGCTTTCTTT. This encodes CASATGRRTEAFF. This chain uses TRBV19 with TRBJ1-1; D perhaps matches TRBD1 (6 bases). CDR3 length: 13 residues. Germline V lookup: CDR1 LNHDA, CDR2 SQIVND (reference sequence). Between the trimmed V and J ends, which lost 8 bases and 4 bases, there was a span of 14 bases.

The V and J genes are TRBV5-1 and TRBJ2-6; no firm D call. Germline CDR1 is SGHRS and CDR2 is YFSETQ. This CDR3 has 15 residues. V lost 0 bases to trimming and J lost 0 bases, with 4 bases between them. The CDR3 nucleotides read TGCGCCAGCAGCTTGGACGCCTCTGGGGCCAACGTCCTGACTTTC. Its translation: CASSLDASGANVLTF.

V and J are TRBV10-1 and TRBJ1-5; D not certain. From germline, CDR1 is WNHNN and CDR2 SYGVQD (reference sequence). The ends were cut back, 7 bases at V and 0 bases at J, with 22 bases in the middle. This CDR3 contains 18 residues. CDR3 coding DNA: TGCGCCAGCAAAAGAGAACAGCCCATATCCAATAGCAATCAGCCCCAGCATTTT. Translated, it gives CASKREQPISNSNQPQHF.

This clone has only a few counts. The J gene is TRBJ2-6, the V gene TRBV30; 10 bases fit TRBD1. The germline V gene has CDR1 GTSNPN and CDR2 SVGIG (reference sequence). With 3 bases clipped from V and 2 bases from J, the junction kept 10 bases outside the gene matches. The CDR3 is made up of 18 amino acids. The CDR3 loop reads CAWRPRRDRGPGANVLTF. In DNA, the CDR3 is TGTGCCTGGAGGCCTAGGAGGGACAGGGGTCCTGGGGCCAACGTCCTGACTTTC.

The chain links TRBV2 to TRBJ2-2; D not resolved. Germline V gene data show CDR1 as SNHLY and CDR2 as FYNNEI. Trimming left V 4 bases short and J 6 bases short, with 12 bases between. The CDR3 runs 14 residues. The CDR3 reads CASSGHPRSGELFF. The CDR3 coding sequence is TGTGCCAGCAGTGGACACCCTCGGTCCGGGGAGCTGTTTTTT.

This clone has a count of ten or more. The chain links TRBV29-1 to TRBJ1-5; D not resolved. The germline V gene encodes CDR1 SQVTM and CDR2 ANQGSEA. The CDR3 has 12 amino acids. Trimming cost V 4 bases and J 6 bases, with 10 bases left between them. CDR3 bases: TGCAGCGTTGCTGGGATGGGTCAGCCCCAGCATTTT. Protein: CSVAGMGQPQHF.

CDR3 in DNA: TGTGCCAGCAGTTCACCCGGCAATGAAAAACTGTTTTTT. This encodes CASSSPGNEKLFF. V is TRBV6-5 and J is TRBJ1-4; D gene ambiguous. V lost 4 bases and J 5 bases, leaving 8 bases between the germline ends. CDR1 is MNHEY, CDR2 SVGAGI, per germline. This CDR3 spans 13 amino acids.

The chain employs TRBV11-3 and TRBJ1-1, with D unresolved. Germline lookup yields CDR1 SGHNT and CDR2 YENEEA. The CDR3 is made up of 15 amino acids. Trimming pared 2 bases from V and 0 bases from J, leaving 10 bases between. CDR3 DNA: TGTGCCAGCAGCTTAAGGGAAGTCATGAACACTGAAGCTTTCTTT. This sequence encodes CASSLREVMNTEAFF.